Listed below are T cell receptor beta chains from one sample, sequenced in a study of cytomegalovirus exposure and HLA in healthy donors. Generated by immunoSEQ multiplex PCR, the TCRdb table keeps only in-frame clones and is missing some. The sample holds roughly 68,000 clones; roughly four fifths are singletons and the top ten take approximately 7%. Source material: PBMCs. The receptor set was obtained from a woman under 40 in good health and CMV-seropositive. CDR3s include the opening cysteine and the closing phenylalanine or tryptophan. D genes are given only for firm matches. The size field is filled for only some rows; it gives once, few, many or a size class.

V: TRBV6-5; J: TRBJ2-7; D: TRBD2; size: .; CDR3: CASSPPGLAYEQYF; DNA: TGTGCCAGCAGTCCCCCGGGACTAGCCTACGAGCAGTACTTC
V: TRBV6-1; J: TRBJ1-5; D: TRBD1; size: few; CDR3: CASSASGTGGHQPQHF; DNA: TGTGCCAGCAGTGCCTCCGGGACAGGGGGCCATCAGCCCCAGCATTTT
V: TRBV6-1; J: TRBJ1-5; D: TRBD1; size: .; CDR3: CASTGQGGKPQHF; DNA: TGTGCCAGTACGGGACAGGGAGGCAAGCCCCAGCATTTT
V: TRBV21-1; J: TRBJ2-7; D: .; size: .; CDR3: CACSKVTRSYEQYF; DNA: TGTGCCTGCAGCAAAGTAACTAGATCCTACGAGCAGTACTTC
V: TRBV9; J: TRBJ2-5; D: TRBD2; size: .; CDR3: CASSVSTSGTQETQYF; DNA: TGTGCCAGCAGCGTGTCGACTAGCGGGACCCAAGAGACCCAGTACTTC
V: TRBV7-8; J: TRBJ2-5; D: .; size: .; CDR3: CASSLSRLVGTQYF; DNA: TGTGCCAGCAGCTTAAGTCGACTGGTAGGGACCCAGTACTTC
V: TRBV5-4; J: TRBJ2-7; D: TRBD1; size: .; CDR3: CATGTATSYEQYF; DNA: TGTGCCACAGGGACAGCAACTTCCTACGAGCAGTACTTC
V: TRBV25-1; J: TRBJ1-1; D: .; size: .; CDR3: CASSLRTGNTEAFF; DNA: TGTGCCAGCAGTCTCCGCACCGGTAACACTGAAGCTTTCTTT
V: TRBV14; J: TRBJ2-7; D: TRBD2; size: .; CDR3: CASSTTSGRGYEQYF; DNA: TGTGCCAGCAGCACCACCAGCGGGAGAGGCTACGAGCAGTACTTC
V: TRBV2; J: TRBJ1-5; D: TRBD1; size: .; CDR3: CASSVDRNSNQPQHF; DNA: TGTGCCAGCAGCGTGGACAGGAATAGCAATCAGCCCCAGCATTTT
V: TRBV10-3; J: TRBJ2-1; D: TRBD2; size: .; CDR3: CAISESGTSGLYNEQFF; DNA: TGTGCCATCAGTGAGTCCGGGACTAGCGGACTTTACAATGAGCAGTTCTTC
V: TRBV30; J: TRBJ2-7; D: .; size: few; CDR3: CAWDLVGSSYEQYF; DNA: TGTGCCTGGGACCTGGTTGGGAGCTCCTACGAGCAGTACTTC
V: TRBV28; J: TRBJ2-3; D: TRBD2; size: once; CDR3: CASRAAGGTDTQYF; DNA: TGTGCCAGCCGAGCAGCGGGAGGGACAGATACGCAGTATTTT
V: TRBV5-1; J: TRBJ1-1; D: .; size: .; CDR3: CASSLNAGGNTEAFF; DNA: TGCGCCAGCAGCTTGAACGCCGGGGGGAACACTGAAGCTTTCTTT
V: TRBV30; J: TRBJ1-1; D: TRBD1; size: once; CDR3: CAWGTGGGGNTEAFF; DNA: TGTGCCTGGGGGACAGGGGGTGGGGGGAACACTGAAGCTTTCTTT
V: TRBV21-1; J: TRBJ1-6; D: .; size: .; CDR3: CASSDQRGSSYNSPLHF; DNA: TGTGCCAGCAGTGATCAGAGGGGGAGCTCCTATAATTCACCCCTCCACTTT
V: TRBV10-3; J: TRBJ2-6; D: .; size: .; CDR3: CAISSGHSGANVLTF; DNA: TGTGCCATCAGTAGTGGACACTCTGGGGCCAACGTCCTGACTTTC
V: TRBV2; J: TRBJ1-6; D: TRBD1; size: .; CDR3: CASTHPGTAYNSPLHF; DNA: TGTGCCAGCACCCACCCTGGGACAGCTTATAATTCACCCCTCCACTTT
V: TRBV10-3; J: TRBJ2-7; D: .; size: .; CDR3: CAISESGGTSHEQYF; DNA: TGTGCCATCAGTGAGTCGGGAGGAACCTCACACGAGCAGTACTTC
V: TRBV5-1; J: TRBJ2-7; D: TRBD2; size: once; CDR3: CASSNGGNYEQYF; DNA: TGCGCCAGCAGCAACGGGGGGAACTACGAGCAGTACTTC
V: TRBV7-2; J: TRBJ1-1; D: .; size: .; CDR3: CATNRFFSTEAFF; DNA: TGTGCCACCAACAGGTTTTTTAGCACTGAAGCTTTCTTT
V: TRBV7-2; J: TRBJ2-5; D: TRBD2; size: .; CDR3: CASSVSGGEGAQYF; DNA: TGTGCCAGCAGCGTCAGCGGGGGCGAGGGGGCCCAGTACTTC
V: TRBV19; J: TRBJ1-4; D: .; size: few; CDR3: CASSMGPAEKLFF; DNA: TGTGCCAGTAGTATGGGGCCGGCGGAAAAACTGTTTTTT
V: TRBV6-5; J: TRBJ2-3; D: TRBD1; size: .; CDR3: CASSYSSGGVRDTQYF; DNA: TGTGCCAGCAGTTACTCTTCAGGGGGAGTGAGAGATACGCAGTATTTT
V: TRBV28; J: TRBJ2-7; D: .; size: few; CDR3: CASSFQNYEQYF; DNA: TGTGCCAGCAGTTTCCAGAACTACGAGCAGTACTTC
V: TRBV10-3; J: TRBJ2-1; D: TRBD1; size: few; CDR3: CAISVDRARWQFF; DNA: TGTGCCATCAGTGTCGACAGGGCCCGATGGCAGTTCTTC
V: TRBV6-5; J: TRBJ2-7; D: .; size: .; CDR3: CASSSGTYEQYF; DNA: TGTGCCAGCTCCTCCGGGACTTACGAGCAGTACTTC
V: TRBV4-2; J: TRBJ2-3; D: TRBD2; size: .; CDR3: CASSYTSGRTDTQYF; DNA: TGTGCCAGCAGCTATACTAGCGGGAGAACAGATACGCAGTATTTT
V: TRBV5-4; J: TRBJ2-5; D: TRBD2; size: .; CDR3: CASSLLAGGLETQYF; DNA: TGTGCCAGCAGCCTATTAGCGGGAGGATTGGAGACCCAGTACTTC
V: TRBV6-4; J: TRBJ2-1; D: .; size: .; CDR3: CASSEGVQVDEQFF; DNA: TGTGCCAGCAGTGAAGGGGTCCAGGTGGATGAGCAGTTCTTC
V: TRBV11-2; J: TRBJ2-7; D: .; size: .; CDR3: CASSLEAGAAYEQYF; DNA: TGTGCCAGCAGCTTAGAGGCAGGGGCTGCTTACGAGCAGTACTTC
V: TRBV7-9; J: TRBJ1-1; D: .; size: .; CDR3: CASSLAAGGNTEAFF; DNA: TGTGCCAGCAGCTTAGCTGCAGGAGGGAACACTGAAGCTTTCTTT
V: TRBV6-5; J: TRBJ2-2; D: .; size: .; CDR3: CASSYPLLMNTGELFF; DNA: TGTGCCAGCAGTTACCCCTTACTCATGAACACCGGGGAGCTGTTTTTT
V: TRBV7-6; J: TRBJ1-3; D: .; size: .; CDR3: CASSLQASGNTIYF; DNA: TGTGCCAGCAGCTTACAGGCTTCTGGAAACACCATATATTTT
V: TRBV9; J: TRBJ2-1; D: TRBD1; size: .; CDR3: CASSDPGQGFEQFF; DNA: TGTGCCAGCAGCGATCCGGGACAGGGGTTTGAGCAGTTCTTC
V: TRBV28; J: TRBJ1-3; D: TRBD1; size: .; CDR3: CASSPWTGITTIYF; DNA: TGTGCCAGCAGTCCTTGGACAGGGATAACCACCATATATTTT
V: TRBV29-1; J: TRBJ2-1; D: .; size: .; CDR3: CSAQTLGYNEQFF; DNA: TGCAGCGCCCAAACACTAGGGTACAATGAGCAGTTCTTC
V: TRBV10-1; J: TRBJ2-3; D: TRBD2; size: .; CDR3: CASSESSSGDPGGDTQYF; DNA: TGCGCCAGCAGTGAGTCTTCATCCGGGGACCCGGGAGGAGATACGCAGTATTTT
V: TRBV6-4; J: TRBJ1-6; D: .; size: .; CDR3: CASSALEGSPLHF; DNA: TGTGCCAGCAGTGCCTTGGAGGGTTCACCCCTCCACTTT
V: TRBV14; J: TRBJ1-2; D: TRBD1; size: medium-sized; CDR3: CASSLAPGTGGDYGYTF; DNA: TGTGCCAGCAGCCTCGCCCCCGGGACAGGGGGCGACTATGGCTACACCTTC
V: TRBV28; J: TRBJ1-1; D: .; size: .; CDR3: CATSNTEAFF; DNA: TGTGCCACCTCGAACACTGAAGCTTTCTTT
V: TRBV27; J: TRBJ2-6; D: .; size: .; CDR3: CASSSVSSGANVLTF; DNA: TGTGCCAGCAGTTCCGTATCCTCTGGGGCCAACGTCCTGACTTTC
V: TRBV4-2; J: TRBJ2-3; D: TRBD2; size: medium-sized; CDR3: CASSPWGVGTSFCTQYF; DNA: TGTGCCAGCAGCCCTTGGGGTGTGGGGACTAGTTTTTGCACGCAGTATTTT
V: TRBV7-2; J: TRBJ1-2; D: .; size: .; CDR3: CASSSTVRYTF; DNA: TGTGCCAGCAGCTCAACGGTACGCTACACCTTC
V: TRBV27; J: TRBJ2-1; D: TRBD2; size: .; CDR3: CASSYTTSGLSSYNEQFF; DNA: TGTGCCAGCAGTTACACGACTAGCGGGTTGAGCTCCTACAATGAGCAGTTCTTC
V: TRBV7-9; J: TRBJ2-5; D: .; size: .; CDR3: CASSLTEGRVETQYF; DNA: TGTGCCAGCAGCTTAACGGAGGGACGGGTGGAGACCCAGTACTTC
V: TRBV7-9; J: TRBJ2-6; D: .; size: .; CDR3: CASSLAGALSGANVLTF; DNA: TGTGCCAGCAGCTTAGCAGGGGCTTTATCTGGGGCCAACGTCCTGACTTTC
V: TRBV13; J: TRBJ2-1; D: TRBD1; size: .; CDR3: CASSQDGTGVNEQFF; DNA: TGTGCCAGCAGCCAGGACGGGACAGGGGTTAATGAGCAGTTCTTC
V: TRBV4-1; J: TRBJ1-2; D: .; size: .; CDR3: CASSQVAGGGYGYTF; DNA: TGCGCCAGCAGCCAAGTCGCGGGGGGCGGGTATGGCTACACCTTC
V: TRBV19; J: TRBJ2-7; D: TRBD2; size: .; CDR3: CASSFAGAEYEQYF; DNA: TGTGCCAGTAGTTTCGCGGGAGCGGAGTACGAGCAGTACTTC
V: TRBV28; J: TRBJ1-1; D: .; size: .; CDR3: CASSLPGWGTEAFF; DNA: TGTGCCAGCAGTTTACCGGGGTGGGGTACTGAAGCTTTCTTT
V: TRBV28; J: TRBJ1-1; D: TRBD1; size: .; CDR3: CASSPGQVTEAFF; DNA: TGTGCCAGCAGCCCGGGACAGGTCACTGAAGCTTTCTTT